This T cell receptor (beta chain) was documented in a study of blood T cell repertoires in COVID-19. As originally analysed: Estimated nucleated cell counts came from reference gene primer amplification. Only in-frame clones appear in the TCRdb table, and some are missing; sequencing was by immunoSEQ multiplex PCR. V and J calls and clone size are as listed in that table; D and trimming were resolved from the DNA. The data show 250,000 or so clones, about 90% seen once. V was pared by 5 bases and J by 2 bases, with 10 bases between. This CDR3 region has 15 residues. CDR1 MDHEN and CDR2 SYDVKM come from the germline V gene.

Sequencing used PBMCs or T cells enriched from blood (not recorded which). The TCR sequence derives from a human donor in a cohort exposed to, infected with or recovered from COVID-19 (not recorded which). The donor label of this sample is uncertain. The chain combines TRBV28 with TRBJ2-6; no firm D call. The CDR3: CASSPSPPGANVLTF. CDR3 DNA sequence: TGTGCCAGCAGTCCCTCTCCCCCTGGGGCCAACGTCCTGACTTTC.